This TCR beta chain was obtained from a study of early T cells in non-severe SARS-CoV-2 infection (dated by TCRdb to about 2021). In the study overall: Bulk RNA from unsorted whole blood was used for TCR sequencing, so alpha and beta chains could not be paired.

A case-control design nested within a healthcare worker cohort in London, UK, was used, with weekly nasopharyngeal swab PCR tests and blood sampling performed. Between 23 and 31 March 2020, the week of the UK lockdown, healthcare workers were enrolled and then followed up weekly for as long as 16 weeks. The receptor library was made with 5' RACE. The sample was run on a NextSeq 500. To correct for sequencing error and PCR bias, the TCR library protocol tagged individual cDNA molecules with unique molecular identifiers. TCR alpha and beta chains were both sequenced, and the abundances of alpha and beta sequences in each sample were closely correlated with each other. For the original study's pipeline: Decombinator V4 was used to annotate TCR sequences for V gene, J gene and CDR3. TCRs were defined as expanded if a significant change between any two time points was detected under a Poisson model with p below 0.0001. TCR abundances were normalised to the total number of TCRs sequenced per sample and expressed as counts per million. TRAV1-2 paired with TRAJ12, TRAJ20 or TRAJ33 defined MAIT TCRs, while TRAV10 paired with TRAJ18 defined iNKT TCRs. VDJdb, accessed on 1 November 2021, was searched for TCRs annotated for CMV, EBV and SARS-CoV-2, and TCRs annotated for more than one antigen were excluded. Through fastp at Q25 and MiXCR, TCRdb rebuilt clones from the public reads, retaining in-frame beta chains. Rows with a matching CDR3 protein are joined into one entry that keeps the most common DNA and genes. Clone size and V and J calls follow TCRdb, not the original study. This sample holds 25,000 to 35,000 distinct CDR3 sequences; about 6% were observed only once. 13% of the sample is in the top ten clones.

General findings and caveats noted by the study authors: VDJdb matching was skewed toward anti-spike CD8 responses and likely underestimated virus-specific expansions by missing private and CD4 specificities.

Points on this clonotype: It has no known antigen specificity. No base-level quality is on record; no much larger clone is a single base apart.

V and J are trimmed by 0 bases and 1 base, and the gene matches miss 2 bases of the junction. Reading the germline V gene (reference sequence) gives CDR1 SGHNT and CDR2 YYREEE. Including cysteine and phenylalanine, the CDR3 has 15 amino acids. Only the CDR3 DNA stays, 45 bases, in frame from base 1. The sequence came from an adult who was a healthcare worker with PCR-confirmed SARS-CoV-2 infection or an uninfected control (not recorded which). The V gene is TRBV5-4 and the J gene is TRBJ2-3, with 7 bases aligning to TRBD2. The sequenced material came from whole blood. This receptor carries the CDR3 CASSLERGGTDTQYF. The DNA reads TGTGCCAGCAGCTTGGAGCGGGGCGGCACAGATACGCAGTATTTT.